What follows are 15 T cell receptor beta chains derived from one specimen sequenced in a study of blood T cell repertoires in COVID-19. Produced via immunoSEQ multiplex PCR; TCRdb's table is partial and in-frame only. The sample consists of 68,000 or so clones, around 91% of them appearing once. The source material was peripheral blood. These receptors were collected from a man aged 50 or older with acute or convalescent COVID-19.

V is TRBV28 and J is TRBJ2-1, with TRBD1 as a possible D gene (5 bases). V was shortened by 2 bases and J by 10 bases, with 12 bases between the two germline ends. The CDR3 sequence is 13 residues long. CDR1 and CDR2 from the germline V gene are MDHEN and SYDVKM. CDR3 in DNA: TGTGCCAGCAGTTTACCCTTTAAGGGGGAGCAGTTCTTC. Translating gives CASSLPFKGEQFF. The complete variable domain, with remaining parts taken from reference TRBV28 and TRBJ2-1, reads DVKVTQSSRYLVKRTGEKVFLECVQDMDHENMFWYRQDPGLGLRLIYFSYDVKMKEKGDIPEGYSVSREKKERFSLILESASTNQTSMYLCASSLPFKGEQFFGPGTRLTVL.

The chain's CDR3 is CASSPPGTSVNNEQFF. The CDR3 coding sequence is TGTGCCAGCAGCCCCCCCGGGACTAGCGTGAACAATGAGCAGTTCTTC. The chain has TRBV7-9 and TRBJ2-1, with 10 bases that match TRBD2. Trimming cost V 5 bases and J 5 bases; bases outside gene matches: 9. This CDR3 contains 16 residues. The V gene's germline CDR1 is SEHNR and CDR2 FQNEAQ (reference sequence).

V gene TRBV30 combines with J gene TRBJ1-6; D may be TRBD1 (6 bases). Germline V gene sequence: CDR1 GTSNPN, CDR2 SVGIG (reference sequence). CDR3 length: 15 residues. V was pared by 0 bases and J by 9 bases, with 15 bases between. CDR3 region: CAWSVAHREISPLHF. The CDR3 DNA is TGTGCCTGGAGTGTCGCCCACAGGGAGATTTCACCCCTCCACTTT.

This chain connects TRBV19 to TRBJ1-5; TRBD1 matches 9 bases. The CDR3 runs to 15 residues. V was pared by 8 bases and J by 1 base, with 6 bases of the junction left unmatched. CDR1 is LNHDA and CDR2 is SQIVND in the germline V gene (reference sequence). In nucleotides, the CDR3 is TGTGCCAGTCTATCGGACAGGGGAAGCAATCAGCCCCAGCATTTT. Protein sequence: CASLSDRGSNQPQHF. Full variable domain (outside the CDR3, taken from reference TRBV19 and TRBJ1-5): DGGITQSPKYLFRKEGQNVTLSCEQNLNHDAMYWYRQDPGQGLRLIYYSQIVNDFQKGDIAEGYSVSREKKESFPLTVTSAQKNPTAFYLCASLSDRGSNQPQHFGDGTRLSIL.

A single count supports this clone. The chain recombines TRBV5-1 with TRBJ2-2, with 11 bases aligning to TRBD2. Germline-derived CDR1 and CDR2 are SGHRS and YFSETQ. The CDR3 sequence is 16 residues long. V dropped 2 bases and J dropped 4; count of bases not matched to a gene: 4. DNA of the CDR3: TGCGCCAGCAGCTTCTTAGCGGGAGGGCCCACCGGGGAGCTGTTTTTT. Protein: CASSFLAGGPTGELFF. Drawing the rest from reference TRBV5-1 and TRBJ2-2, the complete variable domain is KAGVTQTPRYLIKTRGQQVTLSCSPISGHRSVSWYQQTPGQGLQFLFEYFSETQRNKGNFPGRFSGRQFSNSRSEMNVSTLELGDSALYLCASSFLAGGPTGELFFGEGSRLTVL.

In this sample, this clone turned up a few times. V gene TRBV18 combines with J gene TRBJ2-7; possible D gene TRBD2, 6 bases. The germline V gene has CDR1 KGHSH and CDR2 LQKENI. V gave up 3 bases and J gave up 6 bases, with 12 bases separating them. The CDR3 sequence is 13 residues long. CDR3 amino acids: CASSPTSIREQYV. CDR3 sequence (DNA): TGTGCCAGCTCACCGACTAGTATACGCGAGCAGTACGTC.

The chain recombines TRBV18 with TRBJ2-2; possible D gene TRBD2, 5 bases. The germline V gene has CDR1 KGHSH and CDR2 LQKENI. This CDR3 contains 17 residues. Trimming removed 0 bases from V and 4 bases from J, with 15 bases in between. The CDR3 sequence is CASSPPRVSRPTGELFF. CDR3 sequence (DNA): TGTGCCAGCTCACCACCGAGGGTCTCGAGGCCCACCGGGGAGCTGTTTTTT.

This rearrangement joins TRBV3-1 (or the pseudogene TRBV3-2) to TRBJ2-7, with 7 positions matching TRBD2. The CDR3 totals 17 residues. Looked up from germline, CDR1 is LGHDT and CDR2 is YNNKEL (reference sequence). V shed 0 bases and J 3 bases; nucleotides not matched to a gene: 11. The CDR3 loop is CASSQDYGIAGNYEQYF. CDR3 bases: TGTGCCAGCAGCCAAGATTACGGGATAGCGGGTAACTACGAGCAGTACTTC.

V usage is TRBV29-1 and J usage is TRBJ1-1, with 7 bases that match TRBD1. The CDR3 is made up of 13 amino acids. Germline values: CDR1 SQVTM, CDR2 ANQGSEA. V lost 1 base and J lost 5; bases outside the gene matches: 4. In DNA, the CDR3 is TGCAGCGTTGAAGGGCAGGGGGTAACTGAAGCTTTCTTT. Amino acids: CSVEGQGVTEAFF.

The chain employs TRBV5-4 and TRBJ1-5; the D is unclear. V lost 0 bases to trimming and J lost 4 bases, with 5 bases between them. CDR1 SGHNT and CDR2 YYREEE come from the germline V gene (reference sequence). The CDR3 contains 13 residues. In DNA form, the CDR3 reads TGTGCCAGCAGCTTGGGTCTTAATCAGCCCCAGCATTTT. Its protein is CASSLGLNQPQHF.

The chain is built from TRBV4-3 and TRBJ2-3, with D tentatively TRBD2 (5 bases). Germline CDR1 is LGHNA and CDR2 is YSLEER. The CDR3 loop spans 16 amino acids. Trimming removed 2 bases at V and 5 bases at J, with 17 bases between. The CDR3 reads CASSQQIAWTGDTQYF. The DNA for the CDR3 is TGCGCCAGCAGCCAACAGATAGCGTGGACCGGAGATACGCAGTATTTT.

The rearrangement uses TRBV11-2 and TRBJ2-7; 11 positions agree with TRBD2. The V gene's germline CDR1 is SGHAT and CDR2 FQNNGV. V was pared by 6 bases and J by 6 bases, with 19 bases of the junction left unmatched. This CDR3 has 18 amino acids. The CDR3 coding sequence is TGTGCCAGCAGTCCCGGCGGCAGACTAGCGGGGACCTCGGGCGAGCAGTACTTC. This codes for CASSPGGRLAGTSGEQYF. Combining the CDR3 with reference TRBV11-2 and TRBJ2-7 gives the whole variable domain EAGVAQSPRYKIIEKRQSVAFWCNPISGHATLYWYQQILGQGPKLLIQFQNNGVVDDSQLPKDRFSAERLKGVDSTLKIQPAKLEDSAVYLCASSPGGRLAGTSGEQYFGPGTRLTVT.

The J gene is TRBJ2-6, the V gene TRBV11-3, with D tentatively TRBD1 (5 bases). The CDR3 is 20 residues long. V lost 0 bases and J 0 bases, leaving 18 bases between the germline ends. The germline V gene encodes CDR1 SGHNT and CDR2 YENEEA. The CDR3 DNA reads TGTGCCAGCAGCTTAGAGAAGTGGGGCCAGGGAAACTCTGGGGCCAACGTCCTGACTTTC. Translation: CASSLEKWGQGNSGANVLTF. The variable domain in full, completed from reference TRBV11-3 and TRBJ2-6, reads EAGVVQSPRYKIIEKKQPVAFWCNPISGHNTLYWYLQNLGQGPELLIRYENEEAVDDSQLPKDRFSAERLKGVDSTLKIQPAELGDSAVYLCASSLEKWGQGNSGANVLTFGAGSRLTVL.

J is TRBJ1-5 and V is TRBV28, with D perhaps TRBD1 (6 bases). In germline, CDR1 is MDHEN, CDR2 SYDVKM. The CDR3 has 15 amino acids. V was pared by 2 bases and J by 1 base, with 9 bases between. CDR3 nucleotide sequence: TGTGCCAGCAGTTTAACAGGGTCAAGCAATCAGCCCCAGCATTTT. Amino acids: CASSLTGSSNQPQHF.

The rearrangement joins TRBV11-2 to TRBJ2-1; 11 bases are a match to TRBD2. V lost 4 bases to trimming and J lost 1 base; unmatched junction nucleotides: 3. CDR1 SGHAT and CDR2 FQNNGV come from the germline V gene. This CDR3 comprises 16 residues. Here the CDR3 reads CASSSSSGRSYNEQFF. In DNA form, the CDR3 reads TGTGCCAGCAGCTCCTCTAGCGGGAGGTCCTACAATGAGCAGTTCTTC.